Following are 19 T cell receptor beta chains from one sample sequenced in a study of blood T cell dynamics during melanoma immunotherapy. The time point is: week 3, after first cycle of checkpoint inhibitor. Repertoires were generated with immunoSEQ multiplex PCR, while TCRdb's copy carries only in-frame clones and drops some. The table has roughly 9,900 clones, more than 75% seen once. The material sequenced was blood, taken from a patient treated with checkpoint blockade. The receptors were sampled from a human donor with melanoma.

The V and J genes are TRBV7-9 and TRBJ2-1; 7 nucleotides agree with TRBD2. This CDR3 has 18 amino acids. The J segment lost 1 base and the V segment lost 5 bases, leaving 14 bases of the junction unmatched. In germline, CDR1 is SEHNR, CDR2 FQNEAQ (reference sequence). The CDR3: CASSPPAGDRGSYNEQFF. CDR3 DNA sequence: TGTGCCAGCAGCCCCCCTGCGGGGGACCGGGGGTCCTACAATGAGCAGTTCTTC.

This chain links TRBV7-2 with TRBJ2-7; D may be TRBD1 or TRBD2 (5 bases each). The germline V gene encodes CDR1 SGHTA and CDR2 FQGNSA. Trimming removed 5 bases from V and 4 bases from J, with 18 bases in between. The CDR3 spans 15 residues. This CDR3 reads CASSPTTGPQYEQYF. The CDR3 DNA is TGTGCCAGCAGCCCGACGACGGGGCCCCAATACGAGCAGTACTTC. Using reference TRBV7-2 and TRBJ2-7 for the parts outside the CDR3, the full variable domain is GAGVSQSPSNKVTEKGKDVELRCDPISGHTALYWYRQSLGQGLEFLIYFQGNSAPDKSGLPSDRFSAERTGGSVSTLTIQRTQQEDSAVYLCASSPTTGPQYEQYFGPGTRLTVT.

This clone showed up just a few times. This chain uses TRBV2 with TRBJ2-5; D gene unclear. The V gene's germline CDR1 is SNHLY and CDR2 FYNNEI. The CDR3 totals 12 residues. V lost 5 bases, J lost 5 bases, and 9 bases lay in between. The CDR3 sequence: CASSYNRETQYF. In nucleotides, the CDR3 is TGTGCCAGCAGTTATAATCGGGAGACCCAGTACTTC.

The chain combines TRBV5-1 with TRBJ2-3; the D is unclear. Germline V gene data show CDR1 as SGHRS and CDR2 as YFSETQ. The length of the CDR3 is 15 residues. V lost 1 base to trimming and J lost 0 bases, with 9 bases between them. The CDR3 nucleotides are TGCGCCAGCAGCTTGACAGCCCGTAGCACAGATACGCAGTATTTT. Translating it yields CASSLTARSTDTQYF.

This clone has just one count. The rearrangement uses TRBV6-1 and TRBJ1-1; D perhaps matches TRBD1 (6 bases). CDR3 length: 14 amino acids. The germline gives CDR1 MNHNS, CDR2 SASEGT. The germline V and J ends were trimmed by 3 bases and 1 base, with 9 bases remaining between them. The DNA of the CDR3 is TGTGCCAGCAGTGAGCCGGGACAGAACACTGAAGCTTTCTTT. Amino acids: CASSEPGQNTEAFF.

The chain has TRBV6-5 and TRBJ1-3; D is undetermined. CDR3 length equals 15 residues. Germline V gene sequence: CDR1 MNHEY, CDR2 SVGAGI. The V end was cut by 5 bases, the J end by 0 bases, with 11 bases between. The CDR3 here is CASSPYWGSGNTIYF. In DNA, the CDR3 is TGTGCCAGCAGTCCTTACTGGGGCTCTGGAAACACCATATATTTT.

This chain links TRBV18 with TRBJ2-1; TRBD2 aligns across 8 bases. CDR3 size: 15 residues. The germline gives CDR1 KGHSH, CDR2 LQKENI. V was clipped by 0 bases and J by 4 bases; unmatched bases: 2. CDR3 region: CASSPPSGGYNEQFF. CDR3 sequence (DNA): TGTGCCAGCTCACCACCGAGCGGGGGTTACAATGAGCAGTTCTTC.

V usage is TRBV7-9 and J usage is TRBJ1-4; TRBD1 might be the D (6 bases). The ends were cut back, 1 base at V and 8 bases at J, with 11 bases in the middle. CDR3 length: 14 amino acids. Looked up from germline, CDR1 is SEHNR and CDR2 is FQNEAQ (reference sequence). The CDR3 coding sequence is TGTGCCAGCAGCTTAGGAGGGGGAATGGAAAAACTGTTTTTT. Translated, it gives CASSLGGGMEKLFF.

This sequence joins TRBV6-1 and TRBJ2-3, with D perhaps TRBD1 (5 bases). V was cut by 4 bases and J by 2 bases, with 10 bases left in between. CDR3 length equals 14 residues. CDR1 is MNHNS, CDR2 SASEGT, per germline. CDR3: CASSGQTNTDTQYF. In nucleotides, the CDR3 is TGTGCCAGCAGTGGACAGACAAACACAGATACGCAGTATTTT.

The V call is TRBV6-6, the J call TRBJ1-1; maybe TRBD1 (5 bases). Germline V gives CDR1 MNHNY, CDR2 SVGAGI (reference sequence). V was trimmed by 0 bases and J by 0 bases, leaving 8 bases between them. This CDR3 has 15 residues. CDR3 sequence: CASSYSIGVNTEAFF. DNA of the CDR3: TGTGCCAGCAGTTACTCGATAGGGGTGAACACTGAAGCTTTCTTT.

The CDR3 region is CASRTGAGYGYTF. The CDR3 coding sequence is TGTGCCAGCAGGACAGGGGCCGGCTATGGCTACACCTTC. This sequence joins TRBV6-1 and TRBJ1-2, with 8 bases identical to TRBD1. The ends lost 6 bases at V and 4 bases at J; junction bases unmatched: 4. The length of the CDR3 is 13 residues. Germline CDR1 reads MNHNS; CDR2 reads SASEGT.

The rearrangement links TRBV6-5 to TRBJ1-2, with D uncertain. CDR1 MNHEY and CDR2 SVGAGI come from the germline V gene. Trimming pared 0 bases from V and 4 bases from J, leaving 12 bases between. CDR3 length equals 15 residues. The CDR3 protein is CASSYSRRVGYGYTF. As DNA, the CDR3 is TGTGCCAGCAGTTACTCGAGACGGGTGGGCTATGGCTACACCTTC.

The chain links TRBV5-1 to TRBJ1-4; TRBD1 agrees at 9 bases. CDR3 length: 15 amino acids. Germline V gene data show CDR1 as SGHRS and CDR2 as YFSETQ. J gave up 8 bases and V 3 bases, and 8 bases lay outside the gene matches. CDR3 sequence reads: CASSSTGTGWEKLFF. The CDR3 DNA sequence: TGCGCCAGCAGCTCCACCGGGACAGGGTGGGAAAAACTGTTTTTT. The variable domain in full, completed from reference TRBV5-1 and TRBJ1-4, reads KAGVTQTPRYLIKTRGQQVTLSCSPISGHRSVSWYQQTPGQGLQFLFEYFSETQRNKGNFPGRFSGRQFSNSRSEMNVSTLELGDSALYLCASSSTGTGWEKLFFGSGTQLSVL.

The genes are TRBV6-5 and TRBJ2-1, with 7 bases lining up with TRBD1. The trim removed 6 bases at V and 6 bases at J, leaving 11 bases unmatched. The CDR3 consists of 15 residues. Germline-derived CDR1 and CDR2 are MNHEY and SVGAGI. CDR3 DNA sequence: TGTGCCAGCAGATCCAGACAGGGATGGGCCAATGAGCAGTTCTTC. Amino acid sequence: CASRSRQGWANEQFF.

In DNA form, the CDR3 reads TGTGCCTGGAGTGTCCAGGGGGGTAGCAATTCACCCCTCCACTTT. Amino acid sequence: CAWSVQGGSNSPLHF. The chain joins TRBV30 to TRBJ1-6; TRBD1 matches 7 bases. J lost 7 bases, V lost 0 bases, and 6 bases had no gene match. The CDR3 sequence is 15 residues long. CDR1 GTSNPN and CDR2 SVGIG come from the germline V gene (reference sequence).

V usage is TRBV10-3 and J usage is TRBJ1-1; D not resolved. This CDR3 is 17 amino acids long. Germline lookup yields CDR1 ENHRY and CDR2 SYGVKD. Trimming took off 2 bases at V and 1 base at J, with 17 bases between the two ends. CDR3 in amino acids: CAISEVDGLSSNTEAFF. The CDR3 DNA reads as TGTGCCATCAGTGAGGTCGACGGCCTCTCTTCGAACACTGAAGCTTTCTTT.

About this clone: The DNA is omitted, as the CDR3 cannot be located on it reliably, and the CDR3 follows TCRdb's listing. CDR3 loop: CASSMYFGAGTNTGELFF. V gene TRBV19 combines with J gene TRBJ2-2. Germline-derived CDR1 and CDR2 are LNHDA and SQIVND (reference sequence). Both ends counted, the CDR3 spans 18 residues.

This chain connects TRBV27 to TRBJ1-6, with D possibly TRBD1 on 5 matching bases. Trimming pared 6 bases from V and 9 bases from J, leaving 15 bases between. Germline CDR1 and CDR2: MNHEY and SMNVEV (reference sequence). This CDR3 region has 14 residues. In DNA, the CDR3 is TGTGCCAGCAGATCGGTAGGGGTGGGTTCACCCCTCCACTTT. Its translation: CASRSVGVGSPLHF.

This chain links TRBV9 with TRBJ1-2; maybe TRBD1 (5 bases). CDR3 length: 15 amino acids. CDR1 and CDR2 from the germline V gene are SGDLS and YYNGEE. The ends were cut back, 4 bases at V and 3 bases at J, with 16 bases in the middle. CDR3 nucleotides: TGTGCCAGCAGCTCCGTGAGGGGATCTGACTATGGCTACACCTTC. This encodes CASSSVRGSDYGYTF.